The T cell receptor beta chain under discussion was sequenced for a study of cytomegalovirus exposure and HLA in healthy donors (dated by TCRdb to 2016 to 2017). About the study as a whole: An earlier analysis of approximately 640 of the donors reported more than 250 Gb of sequence data and around 120 million unique TCR beta sequences from roughly 180 million T cells. In an earlier analysis of a few hundred of the donors, high-throughput TCR beta sequencing was used to judge whether each TCR beta V gene segment behaved as functional or pseudogenic. Alongside the repertoire data, information on donor age, sex, ethnicity and CMV serostatus was compiled. Both class I and class II loci were covered by HLA typing, at four-digit resolution. In a later genetic analysis, genome-wide SNP genotypes for about 55% of the roughly 700 donors were used, and that subset was treated as a discovery cohort. Among several hundred genotyped donors of the cohort, an average of approximately 240,000 unique TCR beta nucleotide sequences was sequenced per donor, of which about 20% were non-productive. Because of strong linkage in the cohort, a handful of DR-DQ haplotypes were treated as single units for association and clustering. Among the roughly 400 genotyped donors, more than 70% belonged to the genetic ancestry cluster associated with self-reported Caucasian donors. All discovery cohort repertoires had been generated using a single sequencing platform. About 300 gigabases of sequencing data and 75 million to 85 million unique TCR sequences made up an early release that covered approximately 650 HLA-typed donors. To study patterns of TCR occurrence, a later analysis re-analyzed previously published TCR beta repertoires from 666 donors and added high-resolution HLA genotyping. Using immunosequencing, the study profiled T cell repertoires from roughly 650 subjects and related those repertoires to cytomegalovirus serostatus. A separate validation cohort of approximately 120 different subjects was used in addition to the approximately 610-subject first cohort. Rather than drawing on any new phenotypic data, the later analysis identified candidate immune exposures from TCR beta sequences and the way those sequences occurred across donors. Typing coverage differed by locus: A, B, C, DRB1 and DQB1 were typed in roughly 620-630 donors, DQA1 in about 500, DPA1 in over 600, and DPB1 in roughly 450. The study aimed to test whether signatures of past pathogen exposure could be identified by cataloging public T cell receptors. High-throughput TCR immunosequencing, statistical association of individual TCRs with disease status, and machine learning were combined to predict cytomegalovirus infection status.

Receptors were amplified or captured by the immunoSEQ multiplex PCR assay. For the multiplex PCR, a mixture combining 60 forward primers for TCR Vbeta segments and 13 reverse primers for TCR Jbeta segments was used. A multiplex PCR assay on genomic DNA amplified the CDR3 region of rearranged TCR beta genes. Amplified TCR beta libraries were sequenced as 87-base-pair reads on the Illumina HiSeq System. For the original study's pipeline: A later analysis counted about 80 million unique TCR beta chains across the 650 to 700 repertoires, and roughly 10 million of these chains were shared by at least two donors. Raw reads were error-corrected and collapsed into unique sequences with a nearest-neighbor algorithm that merged closely related sequences to remove PCR and sequencing errors. Alignment of CDR3 sequences to IMGT reference sequences was used to assign V, D and J gene segments. For a sequence to be retained, a match of at least six nucleotides was required to both a V gene segment and a J gene segment. Rearrangements were classified as productive when the CDR3 lacked stop codons and remained in frame with V and J, and all other rearrangements were classified as non-productive. CDR3 was defined by IMGT convention, running from the second conserved V-encoded cysteine to the conserved J-encoded phenylalanine. Sequences without an unambiguous match to a single V gene segment were excluded from the earlier analysis of almost 600 of the donors. In an earlier analysis of some 590 of the donors, a V segment was called functional when productive rearrangements were above 56.7%, and segregating when the standard deviation between donors exceeded 5%. A statistical classification framework was built for diagnosing cytomegalovirus status from the catalog of TCR beta chain sequences. In a later analysis, TCR nucleotide sequences were compared against IMGT/GENE-DB human TR gene sequences so that V and J genes could be assigned. A later analysis assigned CDR3 sequences and most-parsimonious VDJ recombination scenarios with the TCRdist pipeline. In a later analysis, every TCR beta chain was defined by the combination of its CDR3 amino acid sequence and its V-gene family, and reads without a unique V-gene family were dropped. As a way to deal with suspected cross-contamination and a sequencing artifact, a later analysis dropped over 550 nucleotide sequences that were highly shared and had low generation probability. In a later analysis, a clonal expansion index for each public chain was calculated from normalized within-repertoire ranks of inferred template counts. A later analysis computed generation probabilities with a VDJ recombination model fitted to out-of-frame rearrangements, and checked the results against IGoR. In a later analysis, hypergeometric tests were used to score TCR-TCR, TCR-HLA and TCR-CMV co-occurrence, with a repertoire-size bias correction applied to TCR pairs. False discovery rates were estimated in a later analysis by permuting HLA or CMV assignments 20 times. In a later analysis, co-occurring TCRs were grouped using DBSCAN, and TCRdist sequence similarity was added for clustering within HLA-allele-positive subsets. Repertoires with fewer than 30,000 or more than 120,000 public chains, plus five repertoires with anomalous nucleotide sharing, were excluded from co-occurrence clustering. TCRdb provides this immuneACCESS table in a form limited to in-frame rearrangements. Some clones are lacking; in checked studies, under half of them reflect an unresolved V gene, and why the rest are absent is not known. The DNA gave D and trimming, while V, J and clone size come from that table. The sample profile shows about 130,000 clones; roughly 85% of them were found once. The top ten clonotypes cover more than 0.9% of the sample.

V is trimmed back by 2 bases and J by 9 bases, and the junction contains 12 bases that no gene match accounts for. Taken from cysteine to phenylalanine, the CDR3 has 16 residues. Kept here is only the CDR3 DNA, which spans 48 bases and is read in frame from base 1. The germline V gene (reference sequence) supplies CDR1 SGHNT and CDR2 YYREEE. The cohort consisted of hundreds of healthy bone marrow donors. Cohort members were all nominally healthy when sampled, although unrecorded immune exposures were likely present. The donor tested CMV seronegative and was one of the 352 seronegative cohort members. A peripheral blood sample was collected from each donor, and TCR beta sequencing was performed on peripheral blood mononuclear cells. Genomic DNA extraction from the blood cell samples was performed with the Qiagen DNeasy Blood Extraction Kit. Regarding this clone: What antigen it recognizes has not been identified. Base qualities were left out, and no much larger clone turns up one base away.

General findings and caveats noted by the study authors: HLA typing was unavailable for some donors at each locus, so association tests used only the typed subset. At a false discovery rate of 0.05, a later analysis linked some 17,000 TCR beta sequences to specific HLA alleles. A later analysis found that HLA-associated TCR beta chains were more clonally expanded and had lower generation probabilities than equally common non-associated chains. Because counts were too low, roughly 16 rarely observed V segments, including chromosome 9 orphons, were excluded from the earlier analysis of 587 of the donors. The presence/absence analyses assumed that sequencing depth was roughly uniform across donors, and that assumption may not be true. The study listed around 160 TCR beta chains as associated with cytomegalovirus. The cohort was sequenced for TCR beta chains only, and without alpha or paired-chain data the features that could be detected were limited. An association between a missense DCLRE1C variant and V-gene and J-gene trimming of TCR beta chains was found in a later genetic analysis and replicated in an independent cohort. A further reported finding was that TCR beta sequences accurately predicted the HLA-A and HLA-B alleles for most subjects in the first cohort. The 87-base-pair reads could not distinguish some IMGT-functional V segments, including TRBV6-2 and TRBV6-3, so those segments were excluded. A few of the identified cytomegalovirus-associated TCR beta chains were confirmed in vitro to be specific for cytomegalovirus antigens. When HLA alleles, especially DR and DQ, strongly co-occurred, TCR associations were difficult to assign to individual alleles. In a later analysis, several top co-occurrence clusters were reported to appear linked to parvovirus B19, influenza, CMV and Epstein-Barr virus. Most TCR sequences were observed very rarely across donors, whereas some public TCRs were present in many individuals. Most CMV-associated TCR beta chains appeared to be HLA-restricted in a later analysis, and the HLA associations seemed to be driven largely by CMV exposure. A cluster of highly shared sequence variants was judged likely to represent a technical artifact of the sequencing pipeline. Linkage disequilibrium might explain the correlated functional status among segregating V segments, but an unknown experimental factor could not be ruled out. In an earlier analysis of about 550 of the donors, most TCR beta V segments were observed in productive rearrangements about 90% or about 30% of the time, broadly matching IMGT annotations. The only immune exposure information available for the cohort was CMV serostatus. According to a later analysis, TCR association rates differed among HLA loci, with DRB1 alleles showing the most associated TCRs and HLA-C alleles showing the fewest. According to a later genetic analysis, donors in an Asian-associated ancestry cluster had fewer N-insertions in productive TCRs than the approximately 700-donor mean. The classifier was reported to diagnose cytomegalovirus status with high specificity and sensitivity in both the original cohort and the validation cohort. According to the authors, the approach could potentially be generalized to other disease states and immunological phenotypes.

The chain uses TRBV5-4 and TRBJ2-1; 9 of the junction bases match TRBD1. The receptor was isolated from a boy aged 5-17 years in good health and CMV-seronegative. The sample comprised PBMCs. The DNA sequence follows: TGTGCCAGCAGCTTTAGCTGGGACAGGGTAACTCGTGAGCAGTTCTTC. This sequence encodes CASSFSWDRVTREQFF.